The source of this T cell receptor (beta chain) is a study of shared clonotypes between healthy human individuals (dated by TCRdb to about 2020). For the study in its entirety: The cohort comprised two women and a few men aged 18 to 49 years. To estimate repertoire size and how much clonotypes are shared between individuals, the study performed deep sequencing of blood TCR repertoires from roughly five healthy adults. Different laboratories and diverse techniques were used to prepare libraries and sequence TCR repertoires, to increase sequencing depth and limit assay-specific biases. For each donor, CD4 naive and CD4 memory were each run on three plates, CD8 naive on two plates, and CD8 memory on one plate. Between about 0.9 and 8.9 billion PBMCs per donor were obtained by leukapheresis. Summary of the overall study and its limitations: Naive subsets generally had larger estimated clonotype richness than memory subsets did. Sampling was restricted to blood, and TCR repertoires in tissues likely differ from the TCR repertoires found in blood. Across a few donors, 4.5% to 6.5% of naive CD4, approximately 3.6% of naive CD8, about 2% of memory CD4, and under 0.45% of memory CD8 clonotypes were shared. Rarefaction of sorted-subset datasets indicated incomplete sequencing despite the large sequencing depth. Compared with non-shared clonotypes, the clonotypes found in all four sorted-subset donors had higher generation probabilities. Because the study included a small number of donors, the genetic and exposure-history diversity represented was limited. Pairwise subsampling led to the expectation that sequencing depth would affect the degree of clonotype sharing among donors.

A note on this clone: Its antigen is still unknown. Base qualities are not at hand, and no much larger clone is one base apart.

For the CD8 naive samples, CD45RO-negative cells were positively selected for CCR7, yielding a CD45RA+CCR7+ population from which TemRA cells were excluded. The donors were healthy, HIV-negative adults who had no recently reported acute infections or vaccinations. Every donor was a Caucasian adult living in Nashville, Tennessee, USA. Blood was obtained by leukapheresis, after which PBMCs were separated by Ficoll-Histopaque density gradient centrifugation and cryopreserved in liquid nitrogen vapor phase. Analytical flow cytometry was used to check the purity and quantity of each magnetically sorted T cell population. Genomic DNA was isolated from each sorted fraction and quantified by UV absorbance on a Nanodrop 2000c. TCR CDR3 regions were amplified from genomic DNA by multiplex PCR using the deep immunoSEQ assay. Extracted genomic DNA from each cell subset was spread evenly across all wells of several immunoSEQ 96-well plates, with each plate serving as a replicate. For sorted subsets, about 0.2 ug genomic DNA, equal to tens of thousands of T cell genomes, was loaded into each replicate PCR. Purified libraries were quantified with a Qubit 3.0 fluorometer, sized on a Bioanalyzer 2100, and re-quantified with the KAPA Library Quantification kit. Every immunoSEQ 96-well plate was sequenced on a separate single-read 150-cycle Illumina NextSeq 550 flow cell. In the original analysis: Because only junctional sequences without quality scores were contained in the immunoSEQ output, filtering matching that applied to full-length reads could not be performed. Sequences were annotated with PyIR, a Python wrapper for IgBLAST v1.9, and V/J genes and CDR3 were assigned using IMGT germline references. Reads were removed for weak V/J assignments (E-value above 1e-6), missing CDR3, stop codons, out-of-frame junctions, or ambiguous translated residues. V3J clonotypes were defined by identical inferred V gene, J gene, and CDR3 amino acid sequence. Percentage overlap between repertoires was calculated by dividing the number of shared unique clonotypes by the size of the smaller repertoire. Three approaches were used to assess repertoire richness: RTK rarefaction, the Chao1 estimator, and Recon v2.1 estimates of unobserved clonotypes. Generation probabilities for all TCRbeta clonotypes obtained by the gDNA method from four donors were computed using OLGA. Not all clones reach the TCRdb copy of this immuneACCESS table, which keeps in-frame sequences only. Checked studies attribute under half of the gap to unresolved V genes and leave the rest unexplained. Clone size and V and J calls were adopted from that table, with D and trimming inferred from the DNA. The sample table records approximately 2,200,000 clones; 90% to 95% of these occur just once. Roughly 1.8% of the sample comes from the top ten.

CDR3 length: 17 amino acids, cysteine to phenylalanine. Solely the CDR3 DNA is kept, with 51 bases framed from the first base. A distance of 20 bases separates the germline ends of V and J, which lose 1 base and 8 bases respectively. The germline V gene sets CDR1 to SGHTA and CDR2 to FQGTGA. Sequenced sample: naive CD8+ T cells from PBMCs. The sample's cell subset or site label is to be understood as: CD45RA+CCR7+. Recombination connected TRBV7-3 to TRBJ2-2; the D region possibly corresponds to TRBD1 (6 bases align). The clonotype was recovered from a man younger than 35 in good health. Some clones in this sample may be carry-over from other donors' samples. In nucleotides, the sequence is TGTGCCAGCAGCTTAAAACTTGGGGGCGTAAAACGTGGGGAGCTGTTTTTT. It specifies CASSLKLGGVKRGELFF. The CDR3, completed at both ends by the reference TRBV7-3 and TRBJ2-2 genes, gives the full variable domain GAGVSQTPSNKVTEKGKYVELRCDPISGHTALYWYRQSLGQGPEFLIYFQGTGAADDSGLPNDRFFAVRPEGSVSTLKIQRTERGDSAVYLCASSLKLGGVKRGELFFGEGSRLTVL.